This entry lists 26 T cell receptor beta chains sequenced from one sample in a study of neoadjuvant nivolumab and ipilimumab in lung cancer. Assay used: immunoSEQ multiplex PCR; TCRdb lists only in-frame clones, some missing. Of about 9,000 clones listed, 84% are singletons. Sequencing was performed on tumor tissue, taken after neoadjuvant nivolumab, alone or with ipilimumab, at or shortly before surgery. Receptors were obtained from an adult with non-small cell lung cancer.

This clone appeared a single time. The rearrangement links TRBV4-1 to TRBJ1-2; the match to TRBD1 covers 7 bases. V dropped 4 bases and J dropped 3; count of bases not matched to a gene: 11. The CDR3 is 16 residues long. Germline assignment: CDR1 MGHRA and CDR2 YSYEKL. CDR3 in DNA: TGCGCCAGCAGCCCAGCGACAGGGAGAGGGGACTATGGCTACACCTTC. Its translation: CASSPATGRGDYGYTF.

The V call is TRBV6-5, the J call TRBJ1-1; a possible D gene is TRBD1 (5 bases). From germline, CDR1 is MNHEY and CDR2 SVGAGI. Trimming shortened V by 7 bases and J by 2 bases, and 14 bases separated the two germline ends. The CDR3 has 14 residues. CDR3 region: CASNLLGGNTEAFF. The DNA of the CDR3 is TGTGCCAGCAACCTACTGGGGGGAAACACTGAAGCTTTCTTT.

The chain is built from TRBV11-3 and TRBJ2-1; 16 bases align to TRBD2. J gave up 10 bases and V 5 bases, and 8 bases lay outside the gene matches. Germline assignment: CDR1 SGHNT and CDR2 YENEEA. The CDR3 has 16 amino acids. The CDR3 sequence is CASSRGLAGGREEQFF. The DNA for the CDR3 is TGTGCCAGCAGCCGGGGACTAGCGGGAGGGCGGGAAGAGCAGTTCTTC. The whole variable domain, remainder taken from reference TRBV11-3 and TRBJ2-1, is EAGVVQSPRYKIIEKKQPVAFWCNPISGHNTLYWYLQNLGQGPELLIRYENEEAVDDSQLPKDRFSAERLKGVDSTLKIQPAELGDSAVYLCASSRGLAGGREEQFFGPGTRLTVL.

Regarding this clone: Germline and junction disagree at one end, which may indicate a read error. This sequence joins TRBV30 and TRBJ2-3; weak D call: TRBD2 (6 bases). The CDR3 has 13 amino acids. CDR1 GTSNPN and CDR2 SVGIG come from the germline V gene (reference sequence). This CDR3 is CALSRGSTDTQYF. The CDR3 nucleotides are TGTGCCTTGAGTCGGGGGAGCACAGATACGCAGTATTTT.

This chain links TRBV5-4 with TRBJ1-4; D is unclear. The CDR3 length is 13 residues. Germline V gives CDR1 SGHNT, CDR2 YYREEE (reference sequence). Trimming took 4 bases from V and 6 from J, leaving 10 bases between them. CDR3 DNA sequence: TGTGCCAGCAGCCTTCTACCGTATGAAAAACTGTTTTTT. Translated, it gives CASSLLPYEKLFF.

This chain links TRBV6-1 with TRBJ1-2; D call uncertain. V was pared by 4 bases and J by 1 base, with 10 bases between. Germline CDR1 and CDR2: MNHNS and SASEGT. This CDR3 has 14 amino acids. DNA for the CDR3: TGTGCCAGCAGTGCCCCCCACGGTAACTATGGCTACACCTTC. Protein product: CASSAPHGNYGYTF.

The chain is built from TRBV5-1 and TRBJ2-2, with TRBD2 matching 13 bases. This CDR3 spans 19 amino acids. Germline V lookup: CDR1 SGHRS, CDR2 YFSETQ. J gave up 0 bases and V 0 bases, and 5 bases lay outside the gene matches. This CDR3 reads CASSLAGTSGDSNTGELFF. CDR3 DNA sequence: TGCGCCAGCAGCTTGGCCGGGACTAGCGGGGACTCGAACACCGGGGAGCTGTTTTTT. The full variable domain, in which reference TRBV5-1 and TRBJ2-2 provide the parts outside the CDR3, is KAGVTQTPRYLIKTRGQQVTLSCSPISGHRSVSWYQQTPGQGLQFLFEYFSETQRNKGNFPGRFSGRQFSNSRSEMNVSTLELGDSALYLCASSLAGTSGDSNTGELFFGEGSRLTVL.

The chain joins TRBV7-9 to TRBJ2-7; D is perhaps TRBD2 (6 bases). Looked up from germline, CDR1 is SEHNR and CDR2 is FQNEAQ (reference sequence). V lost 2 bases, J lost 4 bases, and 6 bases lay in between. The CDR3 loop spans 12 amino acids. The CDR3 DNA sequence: TGTGCCAGCAGCTTACGGGGGTACGAGCAGTACTTC. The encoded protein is CASSLRGYEQYF.

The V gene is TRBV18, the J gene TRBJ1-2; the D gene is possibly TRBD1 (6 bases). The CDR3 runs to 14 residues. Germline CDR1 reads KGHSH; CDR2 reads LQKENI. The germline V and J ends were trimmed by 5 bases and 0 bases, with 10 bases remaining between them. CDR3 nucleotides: TGTGCCAGCTCAGCAGGGGCAGCTAACTATGGCTACACCTTC. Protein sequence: CASSAGAANYGYTF.

In nucleotides, the CDR3 is TGCGCCAGCAGCCACCTAAACGTTGGGCGTAGCAATCAGCCCCAGCATTTT. It is translated as CASSHLNVGRSNQPQHF. The V and J genes are TRBV4-1 and TRBJ1-5; D unclear. CDR1 and CDR2 (germline): MGHRA, YSYEKL. CDR3 size: 17 residues. V lost 3 bases and J 0 bases, leaving 15 bases between the germline ends.

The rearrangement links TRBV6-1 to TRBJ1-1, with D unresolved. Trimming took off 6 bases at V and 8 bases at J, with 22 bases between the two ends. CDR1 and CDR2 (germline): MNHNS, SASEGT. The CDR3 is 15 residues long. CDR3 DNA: TGTGCCAGCAGCCAACTTTCAGGTTTTTCGGCCGAAGCTTTCTTT. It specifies CASSQLSGFSAEAFF.

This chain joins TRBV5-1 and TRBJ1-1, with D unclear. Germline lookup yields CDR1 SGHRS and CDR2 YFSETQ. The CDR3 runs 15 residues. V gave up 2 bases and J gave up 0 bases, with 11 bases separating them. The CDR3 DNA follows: TGCGCCAGCAGCTTCCTGACGGCCCTGAACACTGAAGCTTTCTTT. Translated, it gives CASSFLTALNTEAFF.

The CDR3 reads CASRGLRSGNTEAFF. In DNA, the CDR3 is TGCGCCAGCAGGGGTCTCAGAAGTGGGAACACTGAAGCTTTCTTT. The V call is TRBV5-1, the J call TRBJ1-1; no clear D. CDR1 is SGHRS and CDR2 is YFSETQ in the germline V gene. The V gene lost 5 bases and the J gene lost 1 base, with 15 bases spanning the gap. The CDR3 is 15 residues long.

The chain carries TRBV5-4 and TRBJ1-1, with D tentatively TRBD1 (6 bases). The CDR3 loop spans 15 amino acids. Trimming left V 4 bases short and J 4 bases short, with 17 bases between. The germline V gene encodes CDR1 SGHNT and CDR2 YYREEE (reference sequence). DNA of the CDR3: TGTGCCAGCAGCCCGGGCAACAGGGCTGTCACTGAAGCTTTCTTT. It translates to CASSPGNRAVTEAFF.

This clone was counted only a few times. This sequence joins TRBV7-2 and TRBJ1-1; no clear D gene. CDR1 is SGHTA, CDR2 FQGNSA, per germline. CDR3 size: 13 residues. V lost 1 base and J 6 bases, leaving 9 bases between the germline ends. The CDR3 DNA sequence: TGTGCCAGCAGCTTAGAGTTGAGAGCTGAAGCTTTCTTT. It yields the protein CASSLELRAEAFF.

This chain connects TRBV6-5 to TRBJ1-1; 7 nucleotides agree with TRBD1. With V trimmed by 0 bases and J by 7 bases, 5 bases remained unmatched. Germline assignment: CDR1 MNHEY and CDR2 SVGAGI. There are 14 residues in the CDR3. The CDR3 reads CASSYSSGGGEAFF. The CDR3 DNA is TGTGCCAGCAGTTACTCGTCAGGGGGGGGTGAAGCTTTCTTT.

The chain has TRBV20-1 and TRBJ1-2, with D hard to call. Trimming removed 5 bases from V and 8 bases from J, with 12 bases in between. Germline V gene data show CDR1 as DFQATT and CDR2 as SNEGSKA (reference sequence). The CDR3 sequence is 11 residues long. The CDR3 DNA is TGCAGTGCTCAACGAGGGATCGGCTACACCTTC. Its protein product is CSAQRGIGYTF.

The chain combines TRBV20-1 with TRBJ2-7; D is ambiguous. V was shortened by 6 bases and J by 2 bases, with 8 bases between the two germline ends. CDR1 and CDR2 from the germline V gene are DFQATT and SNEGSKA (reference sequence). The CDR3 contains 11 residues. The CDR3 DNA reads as TGCAGTGCGTCCCCCACCTACGAGCAGTACTTC. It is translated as CSASPTYEQYF.

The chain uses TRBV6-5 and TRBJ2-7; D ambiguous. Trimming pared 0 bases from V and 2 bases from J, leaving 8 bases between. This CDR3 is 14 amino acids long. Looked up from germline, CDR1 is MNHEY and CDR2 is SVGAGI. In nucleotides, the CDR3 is TGTGCCAGCAGTTACTCAAGGGTTCCCTACGAGCAGTACTTC. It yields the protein CASSYSRVPYEQYF.

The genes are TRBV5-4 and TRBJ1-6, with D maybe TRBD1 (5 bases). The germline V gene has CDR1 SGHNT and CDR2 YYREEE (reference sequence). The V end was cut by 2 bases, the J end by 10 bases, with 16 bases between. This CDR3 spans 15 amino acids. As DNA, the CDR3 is TGTGCCAGCAGCTTTGGGCGCGGGGGAGGCTCACCCCTCCACTTT. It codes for CASSFGRGGGSPLHF. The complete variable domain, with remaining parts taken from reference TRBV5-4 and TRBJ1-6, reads ETGVTQSPTHLIKTRGQQVTLRCSSQSGHNTVSWYQQALGQGPQFIFQYYREEENGRGNFPPRFSGLQFPNYSSELNVNALELDDSALYLCASSFGRGGGSPLHFGNGTRLTVT.

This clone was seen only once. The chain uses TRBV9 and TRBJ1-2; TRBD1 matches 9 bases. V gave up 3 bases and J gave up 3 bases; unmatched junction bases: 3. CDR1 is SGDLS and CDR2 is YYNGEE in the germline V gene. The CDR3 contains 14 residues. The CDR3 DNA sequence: TGTGCCAGCAGCGGGGACAGGGTTGACTATGGCTACACCTTC. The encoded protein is CASSGDRVDYGYTF.

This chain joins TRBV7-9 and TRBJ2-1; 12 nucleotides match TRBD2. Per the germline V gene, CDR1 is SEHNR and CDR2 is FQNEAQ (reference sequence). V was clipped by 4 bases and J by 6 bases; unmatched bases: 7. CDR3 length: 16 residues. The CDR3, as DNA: TGTGCCAGCAGCTCCCCTAGCGGGGGGGCCCTCAATGAGCAGTTCTTC. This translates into CASSSPSGGALNEQFF.

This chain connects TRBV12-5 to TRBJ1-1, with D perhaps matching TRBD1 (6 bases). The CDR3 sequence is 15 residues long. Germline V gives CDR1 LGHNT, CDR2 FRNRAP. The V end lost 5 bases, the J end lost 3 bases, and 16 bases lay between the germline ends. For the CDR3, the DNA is TGTGCTAGTGGTGGACCTACAGGGTGGGACACTGAAGCTTTCTTT. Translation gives CASGGPTGWDTEAFF.

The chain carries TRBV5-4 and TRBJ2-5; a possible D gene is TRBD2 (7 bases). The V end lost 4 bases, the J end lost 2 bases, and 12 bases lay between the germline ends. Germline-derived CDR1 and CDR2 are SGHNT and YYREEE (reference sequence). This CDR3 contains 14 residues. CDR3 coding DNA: TGTGCCAGCAGCACGGAGGGGGGGCAAGAGACCCAGTACTTC. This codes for CASSTEGGQETQYF.

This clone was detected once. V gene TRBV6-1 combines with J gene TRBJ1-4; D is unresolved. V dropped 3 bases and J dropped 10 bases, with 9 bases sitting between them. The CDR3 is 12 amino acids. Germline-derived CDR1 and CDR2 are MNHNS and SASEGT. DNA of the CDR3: TGTGCCAGCAGTGATGAGGGTCGAAAACTGTTTTTT. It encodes CASSDEGRKLFF.

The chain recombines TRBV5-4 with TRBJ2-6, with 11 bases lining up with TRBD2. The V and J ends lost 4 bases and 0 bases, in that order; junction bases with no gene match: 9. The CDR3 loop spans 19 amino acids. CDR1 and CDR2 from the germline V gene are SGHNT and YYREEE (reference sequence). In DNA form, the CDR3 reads TGTGCCAGCAGCCCTAAAGGGCTAGCGGGGGGCTCTGGGGCCAACGTCCTGACTTTC. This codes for CASSPKGLAGGSGANVLTF.